This T cell receptor (beta chain) was recorded in a study of read filtering for tumor transcriptome and immune sequencing. At the level of the study: Whole-transcriptome libraries were prepared after DNase treatment. RNA-seq yielded only about 75 to 1,300 TCR reads, IR-seq about 4.05 to 11 million.

The library was built from approximately 400 ng RNA with molecular barcoded adaptors for alpha/delta and beta/gamma chains. TCRdb reprocessed the reads with MiXCR, giving one entry per CDR3 protein. The data show around 23,000 distinct CDR3 sequences, under 25% seen once. Per the germline V gene, CDR1 is MNHEY and CDR2 is SVGEGT. CDR3 length: 14 amino acids. The J segment lost 6 bases and the V segment lost 6 bases, leaving 6 bases of the junction unmatched. Study results and limitations: Single-read clonotypes: 80% to 90% of IR-seq clonotypes (around 3.4% of reads), almost 75% of RNA-seq clonotypes (approximately 49% of reads). This fraction held mixed bone marrow immune cells after CD138-negative sorting.

This clonotype was counted ten times or more. The antigen is undetermined. The receptor was derived from a donor at least 40 years old with multiple myeloma. The chain joins TRBV6-2 or TRBV6-3 to TRBJ2-2; 8 positions agree with TRBD2. The sequenced sample was a population of CD138-negative cells sorted from bone marrow. CDR3 sequence: CASRGLVLPGELFF. The CDR3 DNA reads as TGTGCCAGCAGGGGACTAGTTCTGCCCGGGGAGCTGTTTTTT.